The rows below give T cell receptor beta chains drawn from one sample of a study of STAT3 mutations in large granular lymphocyte leukemia. Libraries were prepared by immunoSEQ multiplex PCR; TCRdb keeps only in-frame clonotypes and omits some of them. The table lists under 20,000 clones, around 90% of them singletons. The sequenced sample consisted of peripheral blood mononuclear cells. Every receptor here comes from a woman between 50 and 59 years old with T-cell large granular lymphocyte leukemia. Some clones in this sample may be carry-over from other donors' samples. The CDR3 runs from the conserved cysteine through the conserved F or W. D genes are given only for firm matches. Size is stated for part of the rows, as once, few or many counts, or as a class when the clone is expanded.

clone_size,v_call,j_call,d_call,cdr3_aa,cdr3_nt
NA,TRBV7-9,TRBJ2-2,TRBD2,CASRFGLARVLRTGELFF,TGTGCCAGCAGATTCGGACTAGCCCGCGTGTTGAGAACCGGGGAGCTGTTTTTT
NA,TRBV18,TRBJ2-3,TRBD1,CASSPRQGVGTDTQYF,TGTGCCAGCTCACCACGCCAGGGGGTCGGCACAGATACGCAGTATTTT
NA,TRBV7-9,TRBJ1-2,TRBD1,CASSYRTGEGYTF,TGTGCCAGCAGCTACCGGACAGGAGAAGGCTACACCTTC
few,TRBV30,TRBJ2-5,TRBD2,CASSGAPGLGGTQYF,TGTGCCTCCAGTGGAGCACCGGGACTAGGAGGGACCCAGTACTTC
NA,TRBV7-9,TRBJ2-5,NA,CASSLTYGETQYF,TGTGCCAGCAGCTTAACGTACGGAGAGACCCAGTACTTC
NA,TRBV27,TRBJ2-4,NA,CASVGRLNIQYF,TGTGCCAGCGTGGGGCGTTTGAACATTCAGTACTTC
NA,TRBV5-8,TRBJ1-5,NA,CASSLGNQPQHF,TGTGCCAGCAGCTTGGGGAATCAGCCCCAGCATTTT
NA,TRBV7-9,TRBJ1-2,TRBD1,CASSSTGTGVSRDGYTF,TGTGCCAGCAGCTCCACCGGGACAGGGGTGTCACGGGATGGCTACACCTTC
NA,TRBV7-2,TRBJ1-5,NA,CASSTTGNQPQHF,TGTGCCAGCAGCACGACGGGCAATCAGCCCCAGCATTTT
NA,TRBV6-6,TRBJ2-5,TRBD2,CASSYPGTSGQETQYF,TGTGCCAGCAGTTACCCGGGGACTAGCGGACAAGAGACCCAGTACTTC
NA,TRBV6-6,TRBJ1-2,NA,CASSSDALKGYTF,TGTGCCAGCAGTTCGGATGCCTTAAAGGGCTACACCTTC
NA,TRBV6-5,TRBJ1-2,NA,CASSYSGLRGGYTF,TGTGCCAGCAGTTACTCGGGGCTCCGAGGGGGCTACACCTTC
NA,TRBV30,TRBJ1-2,NA,CAWSTNLWGNHYGYTF,TGTGCCTGGAGTACGAATTTATGGGGTAACCACTATGGCTACACCTTC
NA,TRBV14,TRBJ2-5,NA,CASSLKTGRQETQYF,TGTGCCAGCAGCCTTAAAACAGGGAGACAAGAGACCCAGTACTTC
NA,TRBV5-1,TRBJ2-7,TRBD1,CASGAGQGVYEQYF,TGCGCCAGCGGGGCGGGACAGGGTGTATACGAGCAGTACTTC
NA,TRBV19,TRBJ1-5,TRBD1,CASSWQGAPLEQPQHF,TGTGCCAGTAGTTGGCAGGGGGCTCCGCTTGAGCAGCCCCAGCATTTT
NA,TRBV5-4,TRBJ2-3,NA,CASSLANTDTQYF,TGTGCCAGCAGCTTGGCCAACACAGATACGCAGTATTTT
NA,TRBV5-6,TRBJ1-1,NA,CASSPTVMNTEAFF,TGTGCCAGCAGCCCCACTGTCATGAACACTGAAGCTTTCTTT
NA,TRBV11-2,TRBJ2-7,TRBD1,CASSPGTGVTEQYF,TGTGCCAGCAGCCCCGGGACAGGGGTCACCGAGCAGTACTTC
NA,TRBV19,TRBJ1-2,TRBD1,CASSTLTRTGFYGYTF,TGTGCCAGTAGTACCCTTACGCGGACAGGCTTCTATGGCTACACCTTC
NA,TRBV19,TRBJ1-5,NA,CASRGLIGSNQPQHF,TGTGCCAGTAGGGGACTCATCGGGAGCAATCAGCCCCAGCATTTT
NA,TRBV2,TRBJ1-2,NA,CASRARPNYGYTF,TGTGCCAGCAGGGCCCGACCTAACTATGGCTACACCTTC
NA,TRBV19,TRBJ1-5,NA,CASSISPPPQHF,TGTGCCAGTAGTATCAGCCCCCCGCCCCAGCATTTT
NA,TRBV9,TRBJ1-3,TRBD1,CASSGGTGAFSGNTIYF,TGTGCCAGCAGCGGGGGGACAGGGGCCTTCTCTGGAAACACCATATATTTT
NA,TRBV4-1,TRBJ2-5,TRBD2,CASSQGPLAFETQYF,TGCGCCAGCAGCCAAGGTCCACTAGCGTTCGAGACCCAGTACTTC
NA,TRBV27,TRBJ2-3,TRBD2,CASRLGGGADTQYF,TGTGCCAGCAGATTGGGGGGGGGTGCAGATACGCAGTATTTT
NA,TRBV19,TRBJ1-2,TRBD1,CASSMLTGVNYGYTF,TGTGCCAGTAGTATGCTGACAGGGGTAAACTATGGCTACACCTTC
NA,TRBV30,TRBJ2-7,NA,CAWSARGAPYEQYF,TGTGCCTGGAGTGCCAGGGGGGCCCCCTACGAGCAGTACTTC
NA,TRBV6-6,TRBJ1-4,NA,CASSYSGPNEKLFF,TGTGCCAGCAGTTACTCAGGACCTAATGAAAAACTGTTTTTT
NA,TRBV18,TRBJ1-3,TRBD1,CASSTTGGIGNTIYF,TGTGCCAGCTCAACAACAGGGGGTATTGGAAACACCATATATTTT
NA,TRBV7-9,TRBJ1-1,NA,CASGGGKLNTEAFF,TGTGCCAGCGGGGGGGGAAAACTGAACACTGAAGCTTTCTTT
NA,TRBV2,TRBJ2-7,TRBD1,CASSAGQGPYEQYF,TGTGCCAGCAGCGCGGGACAGGGACCCTACGAGCAGTACTTC
NA,TRBV5-1,TRBJ2-1,TRBD2,CASSRLAGGYNEQFF,TGCGCCAGCAGTAGACTAGCGGGAGGCTACAATGAGCAGTTCTTC
NA,TRBV7-8,TRBJ1-5,TRBD1,CASSNGQGNQPQHF,TGTGCCAGCAGCAACGGACAGGGCAATCAGCCCCAGCATTTT
NA,TRBV19,TRBJ1-4,NA,CAAGNGRNEKLFF,TGTGCCGCAGGGAACGGGAGGAATGAAAAACTGTTTTTT
once,TRBV19,TRBJ1-5,NA,CASSLVVGRQPQHF,TGTGCCAGTAGCCTAGTTGTCGGGAGGCAGCCCCAGCATTTT
NA,TRBV19,TRBJ2-3,NA,CASKSFSAIPTDTQYF,TGTGCCAGTAAATCTTTCAGCGCCATCCCTACAGATACGCAGTATTTT